A single sample is the source of the 26 T cell receptor beta chains below, sequenced in a study of CD8 T cells in Susac syndrome. Reverse transcription used roughly 0.5 to 1 ug RNA and random hexamers. TCRdb redid the calling of the immunoSEQ multiplex PCR reads with MiXCR, one entry per CDR3 protein. The sample has 110,000 or so distinct CDR3 sequences; 93% are singletons. The sample comprised CD4+ T cells from PBMCs. These receptors were collected from a human donor with multiple sclerosis.

The chain recombines TRBV6-2 or TRBV6-3 with TRBJ2-6; the D gene is possibly TRBD1 (5 bases). CDR3 length: 17 residues. The ends were cut back, 2 bases at V and 0 bases at J, with 11 bases in the middle. From germline, CDR1 is MNHEY and CDR2 SVGEGT. The CDR3 loop is CASSYDRKSSGANVLTF. CDR3 bases: TGTGCCAGCAGTTACGACAGAAAGAGCTCTGGGGCCAACGTCCTGACTTTC.

The gene calls are TRBV7-9 and TRBJ2-1; 8 positions agree with TRBD2. Germline CDR1 is SEHNR and CDR2 is FQNEAQ (reference sequence). The CDR3 contains 17 residues. J gave up 1 base and V 1 base, and 6 bases lay outside the gene matches. The CDR3 loop reads CASSLGWTSTSYNEQFF. CDR3 DNA: TGTGCCAGCAGCTTAGGGTGGACTAGCACTTCCTACAATGAGCAGTTCTTC.

The J gene is TRBJ2-1, the V gene TRBV29-1; D possibly corresponds to TRBD2 (7 bases). Germline lookup yields CDR1 SQVTM and CDR2 ANQGSEA. This CDR3 is 12 amino acids long. The V end was cut by 8 bases, the J end by 12 bases, with 20 bases between. The CDR3 protein is CSLARGAGRQFF. The CDR3 DNA follows: TGCAGCCTTGCCCGGGGGGCTGGGAGGCAGTTCTTC.

The V gene is TRBV6-1, the J gene TRBJ1-5; a weak D match, TRBD1 (5 bases). Germline lookup yields CDR1 MNHNS and CDR2 SASEGT. This CDR3 has 14 amino acids. Deletions cut 3 bases from V and 1 base from J, with 7 bases between. The CDR3 reads CASSEKGSNQPQHF. DNA for the CDR3: TGTGCCAGCAGTGAGAAGGGGAGCAATCAGCCCCAGCATTTT.

The J gene is TRBJ1-2, the V gene TRBV11-2; D is possibly TRBD1 (5 bases). The germline V gene has CDR1 SGHAT and CDR2 FQNNGV. The CDR3 is 15 amino acids. V was cut by 4 bases and J by 8 bases, with 20 bases left in between. CDR3 region: CASSSKAERGEGYTF. The CDR3 region has the DNA TGTGCCAGCAGCTCCAAGGCGGAGAGGGGTGAAGGCTACACCTTC.

DNA of the CDR3: TGTGCCAGTCTATTCTCCGGACAGGAGGGCTATGGCTACACCTTC. The encoded protein is CASLFSGQEGYGYTF. V is TRBV6-1 and J is TRBJ1-2, with TRBD1 matching 7 bases. The CDR3 is made up of 15 amino acids. V was clipped by 9 bases and J by 4 bases; unmatched bases: 14. Germline assignment: CDR1 MNHNS and CDR2 SASEGT.

This clonotype was seen only a few times. The chain uses TRBV29-1 and TRBJ2-7, with TRBD1 matching 9 bases. Trimming removed 6 bases from V and 6 bases from J; junction bases left unmatched: 12. Per the germline V gene, CDR1 is SQVTM and CDR2 is ANQGSEA. This CDR3 spans 14 amino acids. The CDR3, as DNA: TGCAGCGTCGAAACCGGGACAGGGCAATTCGAGCAGTACTTC. Protein: CSVETGTGQFEQYF.

This clonotype occurred once. CDR3 residues: CASSLAPEQPQHF. DNA for the CDR3: TGCGCCAGCAGCTTGGCCCCCGAACAGCCCCAGCATTTT. The chain combines TRBV5-1 with TRBJ1-5, with unresolved D. Germline V gene data show CDR1 as SGHRS and CDR2 as YFSETQ. Trimming cost V 0 bases and J 7 bases, with 8 bases left between them. The CDR3 runs 13 residues.

The gene calls are TRBV6-1 and TRBJ2-2; D ambiguous. Trimming took 7 bases from V and 1 from J, leaving 10 bases between them. Germline CDR1 is MNHNS and CDR2 is SASEGT. CDR3 size: 14 residues. This chain's CDR3 is CASTAAGNTGELFF. The CDR3 nucleotides read TGTGCCAGCACGGCCGCAGGGAACACCGGGGAGCTGTTTTTT.

The CDR3 protein is CASSLGGWDPQHF. DNA for the CDR3: TGTGCCAGCAGTTTGGGGGGCTGGGACCCCCAGCATTTT. The chain combines TRBV12-3 or TRBV12-4 with TRBJ1-5; D possibly corresponds to TRBD1 (6 bases). Trimming left V 3 bases short and J 10 bases short, with 13 bases between. The CDR3 is made up of 13 amino acids.

The chain carries TRBV6-5 and TRBJ1-2; D is unresolved. There are 11 residues in the CDR3. The germline V gene encodes CDR1 MNHEY and CDR2 SVGAGI. The V gene lost 6 bases and the J gene lost 8 bases, with 10 bases spanning the gap. This CDR3 is CASRQRSGYTF. CDR3 nucleotides: TGTGCCAGCAGGCAGCGATCCGGCTACACCTTC.

J is TRBJ1-1 and V is TRBV6-5, with TRBD1 matching over 9 bases. The CDR3 has 13 amino acids. Germline V gives CDR1 MNHEY, CDR2 SVGAGI. J was trimmed by 7 bases and V by 2 bases; bases with no gene match: 2. The CDR3 spells CASSYGTGNEAFF. The CDR3 DNA sequence: TGTGCCAGCAGTTACGGGACAGGGAATGAAGCTTTCTTT.

The chain uses TRBV6-6 and TRBJ2-1, with 12 bases that match TRBD2. This CDR3 has 16 amino acids. V lost 6 bases to trimming and J lost 5 bases; unmatched junction nucleotides: 8. Looked up from germline, CDR1 is MNHNY and CDR2 is SVGAGI (reference sequence). The CDR3 bases are TGTGCCAGCAGCCCCCGGACTAGCGGGGCCCACAATGAGCAGTTCTTC. As protein: CASSPRTSGAHNEQFF.

The rearrangement joins TRBV6-2 or TRBV6-3 to TRBJ1-1; TRBD1 is a possible D gene (5 bases). CDR3 length equals 13 residues. Germline CDR1 MNHEY, CDR2 SVGEGT. The V gene lost 2 bases and the J gene lost 5 bases, with 9 bases spanning the gap. CDR3 amino acids: CASSYRRGTEAFF. The CDR3 DNA reads TGTGCCAGCAGTTACCGTCGGGGGACTGAAGCTTTCTTT.

This sequence joins TRBV9 and TRBJ2-5; TRBD2 matches at 8 bases. This CDR3 has 17 amino acids. The germline V gene has CDR1 SGDLS and CDR2 YYNGEE. Losses at the gene ends were 4 bases for V and 4 bases for J; bases not matched to a gene: 15. The CDR3 reads CASSPGRRVAGLETQYF. The CDR3 DNA sequence: TGTGCCAGCAGCCCGGGCCGGAGGGTAGCGGGGCTAGAGACCCAGTACTTC.

The J gene is TRBJ1-6, the V gene TRBV20-1; 9 bases align to TRBD1. The germline V gene has CDR1 DFQATT and CDR2 SNEGSKA (reference sequence). The trim removed 6 bases at V and 6 bases at J, leaving 9 bases unmatched. CDR3 size: 15 residues. This chain's CDR3 is CSAQPMGQGNSPLHF. As DNA, the CDR3 is TGCAGTGCCCAGCCGATGGGACAGGGTAATTCACCCCTCCACTTT.

This clonotype was seen more than once but under ten times. The chain couples TRBV4-3 to TRBJ1-1; D is uncertain. The ends were cut back, 0 bases at V and 1 base at J, with 6 bases in the middle. Germline values: CDR1 LGHNA, CDR2 YSLEER. The CDR3 length is 14 residues. The CDR3 reads CASSQDGRNTEAFF. For the CDR3, the DNA is TGCGCCAGCAGCCAAGATGGCCGGAACACTGAAGCTTTCTTT.

The rearrangement joins TRBV5-1 to TRBJ1-6; D ambiguous. The CDR3 length is 15 residues. Per germline, CDR1 SGHRS and CDR2 YFSETQ. V shed 4 bases and J shed 9 bases, with 17 bases lying between them. The CDR3 spells CASSQGPEGRSPLHF. The CDR3 DNA reads as TGCGCCAGCAGCCAAGGTCCGGAAGGACGTTCACCCCTCCACTTT.

V and J are TRBV29-1 and TRBJ1-2; maybe TRBD1 (6 bases). This CDR3 has 8 amino acids. Germline-derived CDR1 and CDR2 are SQVTM and ANQGSEA. V was cut by 4 bases and J by 14 bases, with 8 bases left in between. The CDR3 nucleotides are TGCAGCGTTGTAGGGGGGACCTTC. Translated: CSVVGGTF. The full variable domain, its missing parts supplied by reference TRBV29-1 and TRBJ1-2, is SAVISQKPSRDICQRGTSLTIQCQVDSQVTMMFWYRQQPGQSLTLIATANQGSEATYESGFVIDKFPISRPNLTFSTLTVSNMSPEDSSIYLCSVVGGTFGSGTRLTVV.

This chain joins TRBV7-3 and TRBJ2-3; 7 bases align to TRBD1. The CDR3 has 15 amino acids. CDR1 and CDR2 from the germline V gene are SGHTA and FQGTGA. With 2 bases clipped from V and 3 bases from J, the junction kept 5 bases outside the gene matches. The CDR3 loop is CASSLYRGETDTQYF. For the CDR3, the DNA is TGTGCCAGCAGCTTATACAGGGGCGAGACAGATACGCAGTATTTT.

V and J are TRBV7-9 and TRBJ2-1; no reliable D call. Trimming took off 5 bases at V and 0 bases at J, with 11 bases between the two ends. The CDR3 length is 15 residues. CDR1 is SEHNR, CDR2 FQNEAQ, per germline (reference sequence). In nucleotides, the CDR3 is TGTGCCAGCAGCCCAAAGATAAGCTCCTACAATGAGCAGTTCTTC. Translation: CASSPKISSYNEQFF. The full variable domain, its missing parts supplied by reference TRBV7-9 and TRBJ2-1, is DTGVSQNPRHKITKRGQNVTFRCDPISEHNRLYWYRQTLGQGPEFLTYFQNEAQLEKSRLLSDRFSAERPKGSFSTLEIQRTEQGDSAMYLCASSPKISSYNEQFFGPGTRLTVL.

The chain joins TRBV4-1 to TRBJ1-1; the match to TRBD1 covers 7 bases. CDR3 size: 14 residues. J was trimmed by 10 bases and V by 0 bases; bases with no gene match: 8. CDR1 and CDR2 (germline): MGHRA, YSYEKL. Written as DNA, the CDR3 is TGCGCCAGCAGCCAAGATCGGGTAGGGGGCACAGCTTTCTTT. Its translation is CASSQDRVGGTAFF.

The V and J genes are TRBV13 and TRBJ2-2; no clear D gene. In germline, CDR1 is PRHDT, CDR2 FYEKMQ (reference sequence). The CDR3 has 13 residues. The ends were cut back, 7 bases at V and 6 bases at J, with 12 bases in the middle. The CDR3 DNA reads TGTGCCAGCACCCCTCCGGGTCCCGGGGAGCTGTTTTTT. Amino acid sequence: CASTPPGPGELFF.

This clonotype appeared a single time. The chain joins TRBV29-1 to TRBJ2-3, with 8 nucleotides matching TRBD2. CDR1 is SQVTM and CDR2 is ANQGSEA in the germline V gene. The junction had 12 bases not matched to a gene; V was cut back by 7 bases and J by 6 bases. This CDR3 contains 14 residues. DNA of the CDR3: TGCAGCGCCCGTCCGCCGGGGGGGCTTGATACGCAGTATTTT. It translates to CSARPPGGLDTQYF.

This clonotype was counted once. This chain uses TRBV7-9 with TRBJ1-1; no clear D. Germline CDR1 reads SEHNR; CDR2 reads FQNEAQ (reference sequence). Trimming left V 1 base short and J 2 bases short, with 11 bases between. The CDR3 length is 15 residues. CDR3 protein: CASSLGGRANTEAFF. DNA for the CDR3: TGTGCCAGCAGCTTAGGCGGACGGGCAAACACTGAAGCTTTCTTT. Supplemented by reference TRBV7-9 and TRBJ1-1, the full variable domain reads DTGVSQNPRHKITKRGQNVTFRCDPISEHNRLYWYRQTLGQGPEFLTYFQNEAQLEKSRLLSDRFSAERPKGSFSTLEIQRTEQGDSAMYLCASSLGGRANTEAFFGQGTRLTVV.

This chain joins TRBV6-5 and TRBJ2-7; the match to TRBD2 covers 8 bases. The CDR3 is 13 amino acids. Germline V lookup: CDR1 MNHEY, CDR2 SVGAGI. The V gene end was trimmed by 5 bases and the J gene end by 9 bases; junction bases not matched to a gene: 9. The CDR3 here is CASSTRTGGVQYF. CDR3 DNA sequence: TGTGCCAGCAGTACCCGGACGGGAGGGGTGCAGTACTTC.